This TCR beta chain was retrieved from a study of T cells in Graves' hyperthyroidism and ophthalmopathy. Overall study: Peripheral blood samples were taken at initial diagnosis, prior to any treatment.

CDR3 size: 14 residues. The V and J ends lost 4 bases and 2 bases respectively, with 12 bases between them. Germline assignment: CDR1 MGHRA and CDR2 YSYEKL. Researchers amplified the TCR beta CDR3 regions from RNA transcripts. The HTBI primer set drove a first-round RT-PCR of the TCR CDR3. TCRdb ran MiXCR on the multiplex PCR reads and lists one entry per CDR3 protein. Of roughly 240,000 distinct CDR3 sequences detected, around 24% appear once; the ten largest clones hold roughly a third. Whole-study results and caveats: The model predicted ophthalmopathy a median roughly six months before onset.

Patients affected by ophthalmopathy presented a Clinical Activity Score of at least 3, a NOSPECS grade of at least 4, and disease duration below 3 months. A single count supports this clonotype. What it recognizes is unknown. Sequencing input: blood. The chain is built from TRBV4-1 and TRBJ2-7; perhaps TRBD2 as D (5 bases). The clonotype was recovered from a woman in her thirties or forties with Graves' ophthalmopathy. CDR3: CASSPRTSTYEQYF. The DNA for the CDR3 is TGCGCCAGCAGCCCGCGAACTAGTACCTACGAGCAGTACTTC.